This is a list of T cell receptor beta chains from one sample in a study of T-cell reconstitution after alpha-beta-depleted transplantation in children. TCRdb reanalysed the PCR reads using MiXCR and keeps one entry per CDR3 protein. Of approximately 190,000 distinct CDR3 sequences in the sample, around 8.4% were seen once. The sample was PBMCs, mostly from graft donor cells, taken 360 days after TCRalphabeta/CD19-depleted stem cell transplant. All receptors come from a male patient between 2 and 9 years old who had a stem cell transplant for acute myeloid leukemia, so the T cells may come from the graft donor. Both conserved end residues are part of each CDR3. D genes are given only for firm matches. The size entry is marked missing in some rows and otherwise reads once, few, many or a size class.

TGCAGTGCCCACAGGGGGCGCGCCTACGAGCAGTACTTC,CSAHRGRAYEQYF,.,TRBJ2-7,TRBD1,TRBV20-1
TGTGCCAGCAGAAAATCGGGCTACAGGAACGGCGGGGAGCTGTTTTTT,CASRKSGYRNGGELFF,.,TRBJ2-2,.,TRBV12-3/TRBV12-4
TGTGCCAGCACCCCCCGTCCCGTCAGTCAAGAGACCCAGTACTTC,CASTPRPVSQETQYF,many,TRBJ2-5,.,TRBV27
TGTGCCAGCAGTTTTCGAGGACTAGCGGGCCCGAATGAGCAGTTCTTC,CASSFRGLAGPNEQFF,many,TRBJ2-1,TRBD2,TRBV12-3/TRBV12-4
TGCAGTGCCACCGGGACTAGCGGGAGCGGGAACATTCAGTACTTC,CSATGTSGSGNIQYF,.,TRBJ2-4,TRBD2,TRBV20-1
TGTGCCAGCAGTTCAGACGAAGCGGGGGTCTGGGAGCAGTACTTC,CASSSDEAGVWEQYF,many,TRBJ2-7,TRBD2,TRBV6-2/TRBV6-3
TGTGCCAGCAGCTTCCGGACGTCATGGGAGACCCAGTACTTC,CASSFRTSWETQYF,many,TRBJ2-5,.,TRBV5-6
TGTGCCAGCAGCCCACACCGGGACAGGGGGGCTGAAGCTTTCTTT,CASSPHRDRGAEAFF,many,TRBJ1-1,TRBD1,TRBV7-6
TGTGCCAGCAGTGATCCTGACAGGGGGAACACTGAAGCTTTCTTT,CASSDPDRGNTEAFF,many,TRBJ1-1,TRBD1,TRBV12-3/TRBV12-4
TGTGCCAGCAGCTTAAAGCTGGGGCACACTGAAGCTTTCTTT,CASSLKLGHTEAFF,few,TRBJ1-1,.,TRBV7-9
TGCGCCAGCAGCACGGATTCGAACACTGAAGCTTTCTTT,CASSTDSNTEAFF,many,TRBJ1-1,.,TRBV5-1
TGTGCCAGCAGCTTACCTTTAGCGGGAGGGAATGAGCAGTTCTTC,CASSLPLAGGNEQFF,.,TRBJ2-1,TRBD2,TRBV7-9
TGTGCCAGTAGTATCGAGGCGGGGCCCTACAATGAGCAGTTCTTC,CASSIEAGPYNEQFF,.,TRBJ2-1,.,TRBV19
TGCAGCGTGACCCGGGACGAGAACTATGGCTACACCTTC,CSVTRDENYGYTF,.,TRBJ1-2,.,TRBV29-1
TGTGCCAGCAGTTTACAGGCAGCCCACTACGAGCAGTACTTC,CASSLQAAHYEQYF,few,TRBJ2-7,.,TRBV12-3/TRBV12-4
TGCGCCAGCAGCCAGGGGGCTGCCGGTAGCGGGAGGACCACAGATACGCAGTATTTT,CASSQGAAGSGRTTDTQYF,few,TRBJ2-3,TRBD2,TRBV4-3
TGTGCCAGCAGCTTAGATAGGGCAACTAATGAAAAACTGTTTTTT,CASSLDRATNEKLFF,many,TRBJ1-4,.,TRBV7-8
TGCGCCAGCAGCCCACCGGGACAGGGGGGTGGCTACACCTTC,CASSPPGQGGGYTF,.,TRBJ1-2,TRBD1,TRBV5-1
TGTGCCAGCAGCCACAGAACTGCCCCCTACAATGAGCAGTTCTTC,CASSHRTAPYNEQFF,many,TRBJ2-1,.,TRBV3-1
TGTGCCAGCAGCTTAGCCGCTAGCACAGATACGCAGTATTTT,CASSLAASTDTQYF,few,TRBJ2-3,.,TRBV7-6
TGTGCCAGCAGTTCCTGGACAGACGGGACCCAGTACTTC,CASSSWTDGTQYF,.,TRBJ2-5,.,TRBV12-3/TRBV12-4
TGTGCCAGCAGTCTCCAAAGCGGGCTTAACTATGGCTACACCTTC,CASSLQSGLNYGYTF,.,TRBJ1-2,.,TRBV12-3/TRBV12-4
TGTGCCATCAGAGCATCTAGCGGTTCCTACGAGCAGTACTTC,CAIRASSGSYEQYF,many,TRBJ2-7,TRBD2,TRBV10-3
TGTGCCAGCAGTCATACAGGGAAAGAGACCCAGTACTTC,CASSHTGKETQYF,once,TRBJ2-5,.,TRBV3-1
TGTGCCAGCAGTTGGGGTGGGGGGCGCGAGAATGAGCAGTTCTTC,CASSWGGGRENEQFF,few,TRBJ2-1,.,TRBV12-3/TRBV12-4
TGTGCCAGCAGCCAAGGATCACCCCCTTACAATGAGCAGTTCTTC,CASSQGSPPYNEQFF,many,TRBJ2-1,.,TRBV3-1
TGCAGTGCCACCCCGACTAGCGGGAAAGTAGATACGCAGTATTTT,CSATPTSGKVDTQYF,.,TRBJ2-3,TRBD2,TRBV20-1
TGTGCCAGCAGCCCCGGGGGCCCAGAGACCCAGTACTTC,CASSPGGPETQYF,few,TRBJ2-5,.,TRBV7-3
TGTGCCAGCAGCTTAGGTGGGTGGCGGTCTAGTGAAGAACTGTTTTTT,CASSLGGWRSSEELFF,.,TRBJ1-4,.,TRBV7-9
TGTGCCAGCAGTTTCGCCGGCCAAAACATTCAGTACTTC,CASSFAGQNIQYF,many,TRBJ2-4,.,TRBV12-3/TRBV12-4
TGTGCCACCAGTGATCCCACTTACGGACAGCTAAACATTCAGTACTTC,CATSDPTYGQLNIQYF,.,TRBJ2-4,.,TRBV24-1
TGCGCCAGCAGCTCCCAGGGGGCGCTTGAGACCCAGTACTTC,CASSSQGALETQYF,.,TRBJ2-5,TRBD1,TRBV5-1
TGCAGCGTTGAAAACCTCGTGGCACAGAACAATGAGCAGTTCTTC,CSVENLVAQNNEQFF,.,TRBJ2-1,.,TRBV29-1
TGCAGTGCTAGCCCTAGGACTAGTTACGATACGCAGTATTTT,CSASPRTSYDTQYF,many,TRBJ2-3,TRBD2,TRBV20-1
TGCAGCGGCCCTCAGAGAGGTCCTAACTATGGCTACACCTTC,CSGPQRGPNYGYTF,few,TRBJ1-2,.,TRBV29-1
TGCAGTGCTAGCAAAACAGGGGGGAGGACAGATACGCAGTATTTT,CSASKTGGRTDTQYF,many,TRBJ2-3,TRBD1,TRBV20-1
TGTGCCAGCAGCCCCAGAGCCGGGACAGCGCAAGAGACCCAGTACTTC,CASSPRAGTAQETQYF,many,TRBJ2-5,TRBD1,TRBV3-1
TGTGCCAGCAGCTTGGAAGGGGGCCGCACTGAAGCTTTCTTT,CASSLEGGRTEAFF,.,TRBJ1-1,TRBD1,TRBV5-6
TGCGCCAGCAGCCCCCCGGGCGGGTTACAAGAGACCCAGTACTTC,CASSPPGGLQETQYF,few,TRBJ2-5,.,TRBV5-1
TGTGCCAGCAGCCCAGGACTGATGAACTATGGCTACACCTTC,CASSPGLMNYGYTF,once,TRBJ1-2,.,TRBV9
TGTGCCAGCAGCCGGCAGGCAATCAACACCGGGGAGCTGTTTTTT,CASSRQAINTGELFF,few,TRBJ2-2,.,TRBV14
TGCGCCAGCAGCCTATCCGGGACTAGCACAGATACGCAGTATTTT,CASSLSGTSTDTQYF,many,TRBJ2-3,.,TRBV5-1
TGTGCCAGCAGCTTAGGGGCCCCTAGCGGGTGGAAGTACGAGCAGTACTTC,CASSLGAPSGWKYEQYF,.,TRBJ2-7,TRBD2,TRBV7-9
TGTGCCAGCAGTGACCGGGTGGAGAACACTGAAGCTTTCTTT,CASSDRVENTEAFF,many,TRBJ1-1,.,TRBV2
TGCAGTGCAGTCTCCCTAGCGGGCTACGAGCAGTACTTC,CSAVSLAGYEQYF,many,TRBJ2-7,TRBD2,TRBV20-1
TGTGCCAGCAGTTACGGTGCGGGAGTTCATTACGAGCAGTACTTC,CASSYGAGVHYEQYF,few,TRBJ2-7,TRBD2,TRBV6-5
TGTGCCAGCAGCCAAGAGGGGCGGGACCTATGGGGCTACACCTTC,CASSQEGRDLWGYTF,.,TRBJ1-2,.,TRBV3-1